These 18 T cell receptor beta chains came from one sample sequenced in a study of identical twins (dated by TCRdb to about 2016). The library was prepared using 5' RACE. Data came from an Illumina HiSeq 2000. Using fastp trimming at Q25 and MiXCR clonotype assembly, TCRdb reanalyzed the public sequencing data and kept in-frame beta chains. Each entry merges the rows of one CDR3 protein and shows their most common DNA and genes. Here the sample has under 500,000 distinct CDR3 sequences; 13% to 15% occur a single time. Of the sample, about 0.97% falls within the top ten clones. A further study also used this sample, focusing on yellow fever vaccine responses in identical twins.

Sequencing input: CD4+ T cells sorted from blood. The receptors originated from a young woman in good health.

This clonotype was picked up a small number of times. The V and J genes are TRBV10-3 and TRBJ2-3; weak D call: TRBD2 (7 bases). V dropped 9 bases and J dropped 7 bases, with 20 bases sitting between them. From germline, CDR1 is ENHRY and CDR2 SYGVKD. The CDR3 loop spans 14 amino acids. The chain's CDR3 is CAIRGGDLGNTQYF. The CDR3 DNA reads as TGTGCCATTAGGGGGGGCGATCTCGGGAATACGCAGTATTTT.

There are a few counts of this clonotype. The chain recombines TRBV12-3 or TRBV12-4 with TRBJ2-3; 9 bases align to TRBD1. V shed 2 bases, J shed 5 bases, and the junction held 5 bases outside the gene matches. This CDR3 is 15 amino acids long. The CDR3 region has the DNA TGTGCCAGCAGTTTACCCTCGACAGGGGGAGATACGCAGTATTTT. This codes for CASSLPSTGGDTQYF.

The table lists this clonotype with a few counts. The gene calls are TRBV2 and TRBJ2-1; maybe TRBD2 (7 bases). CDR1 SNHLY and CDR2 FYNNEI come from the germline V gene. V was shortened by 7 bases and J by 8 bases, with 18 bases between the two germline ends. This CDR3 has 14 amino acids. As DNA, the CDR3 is TGTGCCAGCAAGGGGGGGACCTCAAGTTATGAGCAGTTCTTC. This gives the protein CASKGGTSSYEQFF.

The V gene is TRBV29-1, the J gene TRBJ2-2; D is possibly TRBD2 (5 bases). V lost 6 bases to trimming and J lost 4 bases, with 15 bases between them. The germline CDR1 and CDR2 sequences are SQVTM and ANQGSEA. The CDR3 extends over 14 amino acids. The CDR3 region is CSVADSLLTGELFF. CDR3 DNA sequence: TGCAGCGTCGCGGACTCTCTCCTCACCGGGGAGCTGTTTTTT.

The CDR3 sequence: CASSLVGTGGGGANVLTF. In DNA, the CDR3 is TGTGCCAGCAGCTTAGTAGGGACAGGGGGCGGTGGGGCCAACGTCCTGACTTTC. The chain carries TRBV11-2 and TRBJ2-6, with 12 bases fitting TRBD1. Losses at the gene ends were 1 base for V and 3 bases for J; bases not matched to a gene: 4. This CDR3 contains 18 residues. The V gene's germline CDR1 is SGHAT and CDR2 FQNNGV. Supplemented by reference TRBV11-2 and TRBJ2-6, the full variable domain reads EAGVAQSPRYKIIEKRQSVAFWCNPISGHATLYWYQQILGQGPKLLIQFQNNGVVDDSQLPKDRFSAERLKGVDSTLKIQPAKLEDSAVYLCASSLVGTGGGGANVLTFGAGSRLTVL.

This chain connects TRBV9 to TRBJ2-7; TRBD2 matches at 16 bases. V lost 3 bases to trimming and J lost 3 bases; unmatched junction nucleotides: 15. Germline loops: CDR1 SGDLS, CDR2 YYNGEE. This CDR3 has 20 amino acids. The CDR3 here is CASSGLKPGLAGGMYYEQYF. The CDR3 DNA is TGTGCCAGCAGCGGCCTCAAGCCGGGACTAGCGGGAGGGATGTACTACGAGCAGTACTTC.

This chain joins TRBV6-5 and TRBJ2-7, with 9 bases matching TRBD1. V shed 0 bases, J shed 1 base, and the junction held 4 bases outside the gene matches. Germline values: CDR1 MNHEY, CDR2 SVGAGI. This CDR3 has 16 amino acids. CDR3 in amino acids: CASSYSAGTGSYEQYF. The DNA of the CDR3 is TGTGCCAGCAGTTACTCGGCCGGGACAGGGTCCTACGAGCAGTACTTC.

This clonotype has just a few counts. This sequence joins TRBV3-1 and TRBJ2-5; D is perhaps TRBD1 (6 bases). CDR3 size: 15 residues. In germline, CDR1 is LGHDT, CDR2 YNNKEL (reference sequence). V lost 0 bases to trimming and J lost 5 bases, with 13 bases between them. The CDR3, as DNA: TGTGCCAGCAGCCAAGATCACAGGGTAGACGAGACCCAGTACTTC. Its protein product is CASSQDHRVDETQYF.

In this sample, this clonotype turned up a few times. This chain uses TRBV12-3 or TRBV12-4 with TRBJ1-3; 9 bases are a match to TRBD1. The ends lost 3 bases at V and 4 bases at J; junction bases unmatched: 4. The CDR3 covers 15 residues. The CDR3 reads CASSLGDRDGNTIYF. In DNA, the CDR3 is TGTGCCAGCAGTTTGGGGGACAGGGACGGAAACACCATATATTTT.

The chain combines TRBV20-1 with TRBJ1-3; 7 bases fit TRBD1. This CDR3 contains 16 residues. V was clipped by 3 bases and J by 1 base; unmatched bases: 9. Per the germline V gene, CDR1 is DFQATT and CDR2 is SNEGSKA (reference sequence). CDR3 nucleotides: TGCAGTGCTAGGGGGGTGACAGGGATGTCTGGAAACACCATATATTTT. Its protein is CSARGVTGMSGNTIYF.

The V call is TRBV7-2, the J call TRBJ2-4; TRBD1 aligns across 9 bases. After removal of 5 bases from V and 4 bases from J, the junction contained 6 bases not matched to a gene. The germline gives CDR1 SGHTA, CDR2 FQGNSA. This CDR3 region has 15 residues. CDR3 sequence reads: CASSLTGGRKNIQYF. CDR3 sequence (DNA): TGTGCCAGCAGCCTTACAGGGGGCCGGAAAAACATTCAGTACTTC.

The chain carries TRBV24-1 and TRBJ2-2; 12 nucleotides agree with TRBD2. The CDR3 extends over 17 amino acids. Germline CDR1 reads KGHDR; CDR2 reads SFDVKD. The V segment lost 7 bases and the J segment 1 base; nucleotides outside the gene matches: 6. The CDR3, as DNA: TGTGCCACCAGCGGTGGACTAGCGGGGTGGAACACCGGGGAGCTGTTTTTT. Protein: CATSGGLAGWNTGELFF.

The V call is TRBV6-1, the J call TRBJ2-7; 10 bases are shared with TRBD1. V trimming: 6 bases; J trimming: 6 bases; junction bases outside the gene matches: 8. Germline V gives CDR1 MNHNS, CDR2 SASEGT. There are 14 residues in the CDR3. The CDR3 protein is CASRPGTGVVEQYF. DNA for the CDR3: TGTGCCAGCAGACCCGGGACAGGGGTCGTCGAGCAGTACTTC.

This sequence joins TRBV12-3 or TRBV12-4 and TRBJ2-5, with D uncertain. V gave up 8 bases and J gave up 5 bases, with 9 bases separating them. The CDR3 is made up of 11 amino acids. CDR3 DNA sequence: TGTGCCAGCCTGGATCGGGAGACCCAGTACTTC. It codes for CASLDRETQYF.

This chain's CDR3 is CASSRAGTSGSGSYEQYF. The CDR3 coding sequence is TGTGCCAGCAGCCGAGCCGGGACTAGCGGGAGTGGCTCCTACGAGCAGTACTTC. The J gene is TRBJ2-7, the V gene TRBV11-2; TRBD2 aligns across 14 bases. Germline V gene data show CDR1 as SGHAT and CDR2 as FQNNGV. V gave up 5 bases and J gave up 0 bases; unmatched junction bases: 9. CDR3 size: 18 residues.

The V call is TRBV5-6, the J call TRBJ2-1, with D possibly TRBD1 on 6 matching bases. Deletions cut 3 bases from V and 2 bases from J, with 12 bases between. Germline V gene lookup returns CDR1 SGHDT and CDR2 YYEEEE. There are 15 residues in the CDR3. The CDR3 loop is CASSSDSSPYNEQFF. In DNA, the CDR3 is TGTGCCAGCAGCTCGGACAGCTCTCCCTACAATGAGCAGTTCTTC. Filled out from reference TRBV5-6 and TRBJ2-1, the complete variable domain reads DAGVTQSPTHLIKTRGQQVTLRCSPKSGHDTVSWYQQALGQGPQFIFQYYEEEERQRGNFPDRFSGHQFPNYSSELNVNALLLGDSALYLCASSSDSSPYNEQFFGPGTRLTVL.

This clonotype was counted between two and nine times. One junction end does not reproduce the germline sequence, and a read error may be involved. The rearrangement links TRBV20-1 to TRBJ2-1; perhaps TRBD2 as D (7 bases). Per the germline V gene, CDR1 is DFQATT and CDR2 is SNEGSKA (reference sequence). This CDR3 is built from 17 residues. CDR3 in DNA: TGCTGTGCTAGAGATGCGGCCCGTGCGGGGGCTTACAATGAGCAGTTCTTC. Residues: CCARDAARAGAYNEQFF.

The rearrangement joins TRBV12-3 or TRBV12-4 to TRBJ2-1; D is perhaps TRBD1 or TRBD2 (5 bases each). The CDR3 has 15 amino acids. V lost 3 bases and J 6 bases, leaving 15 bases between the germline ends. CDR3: CASSFRRGDRNEQFF. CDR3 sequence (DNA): TGTGCCAGCAGTTTTCGGAGAGGGGATCGCAATGAGCAGTTCTTC.